This T cell receptor beta chain appears in the sequencing data of a study of PD-L1 blockade in urothelial cancer. The overall study: At 6 weeks and at 3 weeks (second dose) after treatment start, blood was analyzed. T cells numbered a median of approximately 150,000 in the blood samples.

The sample's time point: peripheral blood 6 weeks after treatment start. This clone was detected a few times. Its antigen is still unknown. Clones were sequenced by immunoSEQ multiplex PCR, and TCRdb holds only the in-frame ones, with some missing. The data hold 48,000 or so clones, with about 82% observed a single time. CDR1 is SGHNT, CDR2 YENEEA, per germline. The CDR3 totals 15 residues. The V and J ends lost 5 bases and 6 bases respectively, with 16 bases between them. Study outcomes and limitations: More expansion of tumor-associated blood clones, seen at 3 weeks, marked durable-benefit patients.

This rearrangement joins TRBV11-3 to TRBJ2-2; tentative D call: TRBD2 (6 bases). The source of this sequence is an older man with urothelial cancer. Specimen: PBMCs, collected around atezolizumab (anti-PD-L1) treatment. The chain's CDR3 is CASSRQGGWAGELFF. In DNA, the CDR3 is TGTGCCAGCAGCCGACAAGGAGGGTGGGCCGGGGAGCTGTTTTTT.